The present T cell receptor beta chain was sequenced within a study of blood T cell repertoires in COVID-19. The V gene end was trimmed by 5 bases and the J gene end by 4 bases; junction bases not matched to a gene: 15. The germline V gene has CDR1 PRHDT and CDR2 FYEKMQ (reference sequence). The CDR3 loop spans 17 amino acids. TCRdb keeps only in-frame clones here, not all; method: immunoSEQ multiplex PCR. The sample consists of about 160,000 clones, 80% to 85% of them appearing once. In its sample, this clone was seen a few times. The TCR was taken from a woman in her fifties or sixties with acute or convalescent COVID-19. This chain connects TRBV13 to TRBJ2-7; 9 bases match TRBD1. Sample: peripheral blood. The CDR3 sequence: CASSQRTGAVSTYEQYF. For the CDR3, the DNA is TGTGCCAGCAGCCAAAGGACAGGGGCCGTATCAACATACGAGCAGTACTTC.